The present entry profiles one T cell receptor (beta chain) with its context. The antigen it recognizes is unknown. No base qualities exist here, and no much larger clone lies one base off it. The sample originates from a study of shared clonotypes between healthy human individuals (TCRdb year 2020). In the study overall: The cohort comprised a couple of women and a few men aged 18 to 49 years. For each donor, CD4 naive and CD4 memory were each given three plates, CD8 naive was given two plates, and CD8 memory was given one plate. To estimate repertoire size and how much clonotype sharing occurs between individuals, the study deeply sequenced the blood TCR repertoires of roughly 5 healthy adults. To increase sequencing depth and limit assay-specific biases, different laboratories used diverse techniques to prepare libraries and sequence TCR repertoires. Per donor, leukapheresis produced somewhere between about 0.94 and 8.9 billion PBMCs.

CD8 naive samples consisted of CD45RO-negative cells that were positively selected for CCR7, yielding a CD45RA+CCR7+ population without TemRA cells. Donors were healthy HIV-negative adults with no recently reported acute infections or vaccinations. All donors were Caucasian adults living in Nashville, Tennessee, USA. Blood was obtained by leukapheresis, after which PBMCs were separated by Ficoll-Histopaque density gradient centrifugation and cryopreserved in liquid nitrogen vapor phase. Analytical flow cytometry was used to check the purity and quantity of every magnetically sorted T cell population. From each sorted fraction, genomic DNA was isolated and quantified by UV absorbance on a Nanodrop 2000c. The CDR3 has 12 amino acids, counting the end cysteine and phenylalanine. Only the CDR3 DNA is retained, 36 bases long and in frame from the first base. The germline V gene specifies MNHEY as CDR1 and SVGAGI as CDR2. After removal of 7 bases from V and 10 bases from J, the junction retains 6 bases not matched to a gene.

Using the deep immunoSEQ assay, TCR CDR3 regions were amplified from genomic DNA by multiplex PCR. For each cell subset, the extracted genomic DNA was distributed evenly across all wells of several immunoSEQ 96-well plates, and each plate served as one replicate. For sorted subsets, each replicate PCR was loaded with 150 to 250 ng genomic DNA, equivalent to 30,000 or so T cell genomes. The purified libraries were quantified using a Qubit 3.0 fluorometer, sized with a Bioanalyzer 2100, and then quantified again using the KAPA Library Quantification kit. A separate single-read 150-cycle Illumina NextSeq 550 flow cell was used to sequence each immunoSEQ 96-well plate. On the study's bioinformatics: Because the immunoSEQ output held only junctional sequences and lacked quality scores, the filtering could not match the filtering applied to full-length reads. To assign V/J genes and CDR3, sequences were annotated using PyIR, a Python wrapper for IgBLAST v1.9, with IMGT germline references. Reads with weak V/J assignments (E-value above 1e-6), missing CDR3, stop codons, out-of-frame junctions, or ambiguous translated residues were removed. V3J clonotypes were defined by identical inferred V gene, J gene, and CDR3 amino acid sequence. The percentage overlap between two repertoires was calculated by dividing the number of shared unique clonotypes by the size of the smaller repertoire. Richness of each repertoire was evaluated using RTK rarefaction, the Chao1 estimator, and Recon v2.1 estimates of unobserved clonotypes. Generation probabilities were computed with OLGA for all TCRbeta clonotypes obtained by the gDNA method from four donors. TCRdb's version of the immuneACCESS table is confined to in-frame rearrangements and falls short of the full clone set. An unresolved V gene accounts for under half of the shortfall where checked; the remainder is of unknown origin. From that table come the V and J calls and clone size; the DNA was used to work out D and trimming. A total of approximately 590,000 clones appear in this sample, nearly 97% of them only once. Jointly, the top ten make up 0.11% of the sample.

Overall study results and their limits: Clonotypes shared by all four sorted-subset donors showed higher generation probabilities than non-shared clonotypes. Naive subsets generally had larger estimated clonotype richness than memory subsets. The small number of donors limited the genetic and exposure-history diversity represented. Incomplete sequencing was indicated by rarefaction of sorted-subset datasets, despite the large sequencing depth. Sampling was limited to blood, and TCR repertoires in tissue likely differ from TCR repertoires in blood. Across a few donors, approximately 5% of naive CD4, roughly 3.8% of naive CD8, about 2.3% of memory CD4, and roughly 0.41% of memory CD8 clonotypes were shared. Based on pairwise subsampling, the degree of clonotype sharing among donors was expected to be affected by sequencing depth.

This TCR derives from a woman in her 30s in good health. Sequenced: naive CD8+ T cells sorted from blood. This specimen's cell subset or site label, interpreted: CD45RA+CCR7+. The receptor chain draws on TRBV6-5 and TRBJ2-1, with 8 bases aligning to TRBD2. CDR3 loop: CASTAGAGEQFF. The DNA sequence is TGTGCCAGCACAGCGGGAGCAGGAGAGCAGTTCTTC.